This paragraph covers one T cell receptor beta chain sequence. The PCR used 60 Vbeta and 13 Jbeta primers. Assay: immunoSEQ multiplex PCR; the TCRdb copy retains only in-frame clones and omits some. This table has 50,000 to 55,000 clones, about two thirds appearing once. The data originate from a study of cytomegalovirus exposure and HLA in healthy donors. Germline V lookup: CDR1 SGHVS, CDR2 FQNEAQ. This CDR3 comprises 14 residues. V shed 5 bases and J shed 1 base, with 9 bases lying between them. The TCR originated in a woman aged 45 to 65 in good health and CMV-seropositive. Sequenced: PBMCs. This chain connects TRBV7-8 to TRBJ1-3, with D unclear. CDR3 amino acids: CASSVTSSGNTIYF. The CDR3 bases are TGTGCCAGCAGCGTTACATCTTCTGGAAACACCATATATTTT.